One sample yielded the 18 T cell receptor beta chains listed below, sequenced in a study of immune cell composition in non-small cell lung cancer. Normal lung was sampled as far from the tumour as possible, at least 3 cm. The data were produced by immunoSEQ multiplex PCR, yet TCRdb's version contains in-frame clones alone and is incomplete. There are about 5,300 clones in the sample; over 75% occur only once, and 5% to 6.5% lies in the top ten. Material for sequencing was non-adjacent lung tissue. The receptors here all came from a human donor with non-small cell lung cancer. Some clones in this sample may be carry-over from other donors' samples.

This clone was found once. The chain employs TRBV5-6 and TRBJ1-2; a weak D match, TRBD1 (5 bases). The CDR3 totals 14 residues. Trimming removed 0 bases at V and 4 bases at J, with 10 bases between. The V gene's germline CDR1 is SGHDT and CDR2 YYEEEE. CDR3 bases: TGTGCCAGCAGCTTGGGTTGGGGGGGCTATGGCTACACCTTC. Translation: CASSLGWGGYGYTF.

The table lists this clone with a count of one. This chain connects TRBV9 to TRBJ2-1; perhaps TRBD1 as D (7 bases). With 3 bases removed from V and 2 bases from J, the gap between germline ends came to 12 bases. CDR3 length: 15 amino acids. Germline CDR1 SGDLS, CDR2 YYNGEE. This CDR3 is CASSEGGTAYNEQFF. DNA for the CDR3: TGTGCCAGCAGCGAAGGGGGGACAGCCTACAATGAGCAGTTCTTC.

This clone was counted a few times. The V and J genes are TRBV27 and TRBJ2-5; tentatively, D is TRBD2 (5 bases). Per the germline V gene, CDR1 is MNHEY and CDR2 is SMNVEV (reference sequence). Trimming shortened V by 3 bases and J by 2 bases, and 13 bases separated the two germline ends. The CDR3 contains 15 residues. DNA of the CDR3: TGTGCCAGCAGTTTTACGGGGATGGATCAAGAGACCCAGTACTTC. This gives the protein CASSFTGMDQETQYF.

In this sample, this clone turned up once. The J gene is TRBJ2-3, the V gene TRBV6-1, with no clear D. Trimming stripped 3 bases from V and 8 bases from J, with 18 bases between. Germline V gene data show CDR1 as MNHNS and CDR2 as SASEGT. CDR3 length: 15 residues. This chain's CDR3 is CASSEPTQRSPTQYF. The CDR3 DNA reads TGTGCCAGCAGTGAGCCCACGCAACGCAGTCCTACGCAGTATTTT.

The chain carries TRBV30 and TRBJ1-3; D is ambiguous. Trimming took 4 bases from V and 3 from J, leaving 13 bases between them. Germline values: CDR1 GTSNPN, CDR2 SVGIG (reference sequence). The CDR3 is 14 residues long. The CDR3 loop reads CAWTLEDHGNTIYF. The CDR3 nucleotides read TGTGCCTGGACCCTGGAGGACCATGGAAACACCATATATTTT.

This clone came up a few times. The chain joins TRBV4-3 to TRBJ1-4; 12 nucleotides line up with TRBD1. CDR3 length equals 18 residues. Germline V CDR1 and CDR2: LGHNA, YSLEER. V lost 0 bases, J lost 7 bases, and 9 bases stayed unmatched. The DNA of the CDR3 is TGCGCCAGCAGCCAAGACTCCGGGACAGGGGGCTTAGGTGAAAAACTGTTTTTT. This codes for CASSQDSGTGGLGEKLFF.

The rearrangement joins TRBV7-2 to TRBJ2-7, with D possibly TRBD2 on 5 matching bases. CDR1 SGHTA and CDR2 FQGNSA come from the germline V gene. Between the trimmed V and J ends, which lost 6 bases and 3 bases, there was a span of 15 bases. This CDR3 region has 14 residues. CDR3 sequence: CASRIRGADYEQYF. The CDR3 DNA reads TGTGCCAGCAGGATTAGAGGAGCGGACTACGAGCAGTACTTC.

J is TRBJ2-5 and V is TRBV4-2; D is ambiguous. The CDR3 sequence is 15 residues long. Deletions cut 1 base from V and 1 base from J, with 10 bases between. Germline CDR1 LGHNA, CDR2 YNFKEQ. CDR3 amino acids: CASSQVSTAQETQYF. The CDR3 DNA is TGTGCCAGCAGCCAAGTATCAACAGCCCAAGAGACCCAGTACTTC.

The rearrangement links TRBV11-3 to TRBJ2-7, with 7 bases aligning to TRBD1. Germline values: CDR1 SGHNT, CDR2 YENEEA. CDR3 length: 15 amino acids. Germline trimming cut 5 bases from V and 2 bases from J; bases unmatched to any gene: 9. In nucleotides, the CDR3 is TGTGCCAGCAGCCCTACCGGGGACAGACCCTACGAGCAGTACTTC. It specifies CASSPTGDRPYEQYF. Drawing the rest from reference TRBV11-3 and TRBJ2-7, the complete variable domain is EAGVVQSPRYKIIEKKQPVAFWCNPISGHNTLYWYLQNLGQGPELLIRYENEEAVDDSQLPKDRFSAERLKGVDSTLKIQPAELGDSAVYLCASSPTGDRPYEQYFGPGTRLTVT.

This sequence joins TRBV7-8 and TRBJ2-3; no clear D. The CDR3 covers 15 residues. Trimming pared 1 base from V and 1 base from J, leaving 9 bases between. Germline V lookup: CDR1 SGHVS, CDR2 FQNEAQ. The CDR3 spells CASSLGGGRTDTQYF. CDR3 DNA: TGTGCCAGCAGCTTAGGCGGCGGTCGCACAGATACGCAGTATTTT.

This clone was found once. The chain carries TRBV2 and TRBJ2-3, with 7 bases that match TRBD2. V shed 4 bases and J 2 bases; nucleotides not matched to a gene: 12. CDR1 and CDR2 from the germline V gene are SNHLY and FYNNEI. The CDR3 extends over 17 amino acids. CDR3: CASSGRSSGRLTDTQYF. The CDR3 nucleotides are TGTGCCAGCAGTGGCAGGTCTAGCGGACGCCTCACAGATACGCAGTATTTT.

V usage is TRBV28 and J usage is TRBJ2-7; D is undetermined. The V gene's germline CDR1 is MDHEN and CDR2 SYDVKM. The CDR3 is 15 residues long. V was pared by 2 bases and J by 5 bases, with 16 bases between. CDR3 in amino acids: CASSLVSAGFDEQYF. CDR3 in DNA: TGTGCCAGCAGTTTAGTATCCGCAGGTTTCGACGAGCAGTACTTC.

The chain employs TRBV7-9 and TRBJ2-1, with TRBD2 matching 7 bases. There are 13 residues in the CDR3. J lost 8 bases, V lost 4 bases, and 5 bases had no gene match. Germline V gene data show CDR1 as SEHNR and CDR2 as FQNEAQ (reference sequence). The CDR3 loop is CASSSRLADEQFF. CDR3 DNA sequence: TGTGCCAGCAGCTCTCGACTAGCAGATGAGCAGTTCTTC.

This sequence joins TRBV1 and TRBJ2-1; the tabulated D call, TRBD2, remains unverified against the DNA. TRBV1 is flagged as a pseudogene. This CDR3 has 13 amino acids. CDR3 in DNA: TGCACCAGCAGCCAGAGAACCGGGACTAGGGAGTTCTTC. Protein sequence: CTSSQRTGTREFF.

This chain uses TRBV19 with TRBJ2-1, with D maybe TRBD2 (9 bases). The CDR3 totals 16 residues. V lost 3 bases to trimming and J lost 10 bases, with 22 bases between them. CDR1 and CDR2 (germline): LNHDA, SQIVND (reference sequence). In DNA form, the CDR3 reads TGTGCCAGTAGTATCTCAGGGGCTAGCGGGGACAGGGAGCAGTTCTTC. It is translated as CASSISGASGDREQFF.

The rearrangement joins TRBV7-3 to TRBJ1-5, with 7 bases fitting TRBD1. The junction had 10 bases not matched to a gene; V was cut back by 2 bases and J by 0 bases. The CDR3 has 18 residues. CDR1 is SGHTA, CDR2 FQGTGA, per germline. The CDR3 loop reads CASSLSDRTSNSNQPQHF. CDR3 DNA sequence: TGTGCCAGCAGCTTATCGGACAGGACTTCCAATAGCAATCAGCCCCAGCATTTT.

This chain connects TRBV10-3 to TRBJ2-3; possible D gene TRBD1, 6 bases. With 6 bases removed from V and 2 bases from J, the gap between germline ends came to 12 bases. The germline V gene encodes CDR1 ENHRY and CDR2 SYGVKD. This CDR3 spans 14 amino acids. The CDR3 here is CAISQGSTTDTQYF. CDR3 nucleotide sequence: TGTGCCATCAGCCAGGGGTCTACCACAGATACGCAGTATTTT.

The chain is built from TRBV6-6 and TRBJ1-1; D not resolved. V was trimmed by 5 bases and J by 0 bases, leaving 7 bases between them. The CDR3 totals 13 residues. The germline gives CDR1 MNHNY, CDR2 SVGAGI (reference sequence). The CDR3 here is CASSDGLNTEAFF. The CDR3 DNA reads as TGTGCCAGCAGTGACGGGTTGAACACTGAAGCTTTCTTT.